This TCR beta chain was sequenced in a study of blood T cell repertoires in COVID-19. Study in general: Sites in the United States, Italy and Spain provided acute and convalescent COVID-19 samples. PBMCs, B-cell-depleted T cells, or T cells were the source of the cDNA or gDNA that made up the material.

Patients in Seattle were enrolled during active infection, then followed longitudinally. V lost 0 bases, J lost 11 bases, and 19 bases lay in between. The CDR3 spans 15 residues. The germline V gene has CDR1 ENHRY and CDR2 SYGVKD. As handled by the study authors: Amplification with reference gene primers provided the estimates of nucleated cell counts. Clones were read by immunoSEQ multiplex PCR, and TCRdb kept only the in-frame ones, dropping some. The D gene and trimming were derived from the DNA, and the V and J assignments and clone size from that table. The table lists about 210,000 clones, approximately 85% of them singletons, with 2% to 3% in the top ten.

The chain employs TRBV10-3 and TRBJ1-1; TRBD1 might be the D (6 bases). The TCR sequence derives from a woman in her seventies with COVID-19, enrolled during active disease. Sequenced sample: peripheral blood. The CDR3 region has the DNA TGTGCCATCAGTGAGTCTGGCAGGGACCTAAGGGGGGCTTTCTTT. Its translation is CAISESGRDLRGAFF.